This TCR beta chain was sequenced during a study of T cell responses to AZD1222 COVID-19 vaccine. Sequencing used immunoSEQ multiplex PCR; TCRdb keeps in-frame clones, though not all of them. The data show 150,000 or so clones, with roughly 91% seen just once and about 1% held by the top ten. Germline CDR1 and CDR2: MNHNY and SVGAGI (reference sequence). CDR3 length: 13 amino acids. The V gene end was trimmed by 5 bases and the J gene end by 4 bases; junction bases not matched to a gene: 3. Study outcomes and limitations: Variant regions that are unmutated are reportedly the target of nearly half of spike-specific TCRs.

On this clone itself: Its antigen is currently unknown.

The clonotype comes from an adult who received the AZD1222 COVID-19 vaccine. The material sequenced was peripheral blood, taken 28 days after the second AZD1222 dose. The chain carries TRBV6-6 and TRBJ1-2; TRBD1 matches 8 bases. CDR3 bases: TGTGCCAGCAGTCCACAGGGGGTCTATGGCTACACCTTC. Protein: CASSPQGVYGYTF.